A single sample gave rise to the 12 T cell receptor beta chains below, sequenced in a study of beta chain features in type 1 diabetes. The sequenced template was cDNA made from the entire isolated RNA. Profiled with immunoSEQ multiplex PCR; TCRdb holds only in-frame clones, not every one. The sample records 680,000 or so clones, around 15% being singletons. The sequencing input was naive CD4+ T cells from blood. The source is a man between 18 and 35 years old in good health.

In its sample, this clone was seen a few times. This chain joins TRBV21-1 and TRBJ2-1; the table's D call TRBD1 went unverified against the DNA. TRBV21-1 is shown as a pseudogene. There are 15 residues in the CDR3. In DNA form, the CDR3 reads TGTGCCAGCAGCAACCGGGACATCTCCTACAATGAGCAGTTCTTC. It encodes CASSNRDISYNEQFF.

This clone appeared a few times. This chain joins TRBV25-1 and TRBJ1-1, with D hard to call. The CDR3 sequence is 13 residues long. Per germline, CDR1 MGHDK and CDR2 SYGVNS. V lost 8 bases to trimming and J lost 4 bases, with 14 bases between them. The CDR3, as DNA: TGTGCCAGCCGACTTGGGGAAAGCACTGAAGCTTTCTTT. Translation: CASRLGESTEAFF.

This clone was counted only a few times. CDR3 protein: CASSFRTYGYTF. The CDR3 nucleotides read TGTGCCAGCAGCTTTCGGACCTATGGCTACACCTTC. J is TRBJ1-2 and V is TRBV7-2; D gene uncertain. This CDR3 region has 12 residues. Trimming removed 3 bases from V and 4 bases from J, with 6 bases in between. The germline V gene encodes CDR1 SGHTA and CDR2 FQGNSA.

This clone has just a few counts. The rearrangement uses TRBV9 and TRBJ1-6, with TRBD1 identical over 10 bases. With V trimmed by 0 bases and J by 13 bases, 7 bases remained unmatched. The CDR3 has 15 amino acids. The germline gives CDR1 SGDLS, CDR2 YYNGEE. The chain's CDR3 is CASSVVGTGVLPLHF. The CDR3 DNA is TGTGCCAGCAGCGTAGTAGGGACAGGGGTCCTCCCCCTCCACTTT.

The V call is TRBV15, the J call TRBJ1-2; 7 bases map to TRBD1. Looked up from germline, CDR1 is LNHNV and CDR2 is YYDKDF (reference sequence). With V trimmed by 2 bases and J by 3 bases, 3 bases remained unmatched. The CDR3 totals 14 residues. The chain's CDR3 is CATSRTGDYYGYTF. The CDR3 DNA reads as TGTGCCACCAGCAGAACAGGGGACTACTATGGCTACACCTTC. Complete variable domain (other parts from reference TRBV15 and TRBJ1-2): DAMVIQNPRYQVTQFGKPVTLSCSQTLNHNVMYWYQQKSSQAPKLLFHYYDKDFNNEADTPDNFQSRRPNTSFCFLDIRSPGLGDTAMYLCATSRTGDYYGYTFGSGTRLTVV.

The chain recombines TRBV10-3 with TRBJ2-7; 9 bases line up with TRBD1. V lost 7 bases to trimming and J lost 5 bases; unmatched junction nucleotides: 6. The V gene's germline CDR1 is ENHRY and CDR2 SYGVKD. The CDR3 loop spans 13 amino acids. Here the CDR3 DNA reads TGTGCCATCAAAAGGGGACAGGGTCACGAGCAGTACTTC. Translation: CAIKRGQGHEQYF.

This clone was observed a few times. The J gene is TRBJ2-7, the V gene TRBV27; 11 bases match TRBD1. Per the germline V gene, CDR1 is MNHEY and CDR2 is SMNVEV (reference sequence). Trimming took 5 bases from V and 3 from J; bases not matched to a gene: 6. This CDR3 comprises 15 residues. The CDR3 is CASSELGTGGYEQYF. CDR3 DNA sequence: TGTGCCAGCAGTGAGCTGGGGACAGGGGGCTACGAGCAGTACTTC.

The J gene is TRBJ1-1, the V gene TRBV4-2; D gene unclear. The V and J ends lost 7 bases and 3 bases respectively, with 12 bases between them. The CDR3 extends over 13 amino acids. Germline assignment: CDR1 LGHNA and CDR2 YNFKEQ. The CDR3 DNA is TGTGCCAGCACTAAGGGAGTGTACACTGAAGCTTTCTTT. This gives the protein CASTKGVYTEAFF.

This clone has only a few counts. The J gene is TRBJ1-2, the V gene TRBV28; no clear D. Germline-derived CDR1 and CDR2 are MDHEN and SYDVKM. The CDR3 loop spans 16 amino acids. V was clipped by 3 bases and J by 2 bases, with 16 bases between them. The CDR3 sequence is CASSLVRRELNYGYTF. CDR3 nucleotide sequence: TGTGCCAGCAGTTTGGTCCGCCGGGAACTAAACTATGGCTACACCTTC.

The table lists this clone with a few counts. The gene calls are TRBV7-2 and TRBJ2-1; no clear D. The length of the CDR3 is 13 residues. From germline, CDR1 is SGHTA and CDR2 FQGNSA. The ends were cut back, 6 bases at V and 3 bases at J, with 9 bases in the middle. Here the CDR3 reads CASRPPYYNEQFF. In DNA, the CDR3 is TGTGCCAGCAGACCGCCTTACTACAATGAGCAGTTCTTC. Complete variable domain (other parts from reference TRBV7-2 and TRBJ2-1): GAGVSQSPSNKVTEKGKDVELRCDPISGHTALYWYRQSLGQGLEFLIYFQGNSAPDKSGLPSDRFSAERTGGSVSTLTIQRTQQEDSAVYLCASRPPYYNEQFFGPGTRLTVL.

The genes are TRBV4-2 and TRBJ2-3, with D tentatively TRBD1 (5 bases). CDR1 is LGHNA and CDR2 is YNFKEQ in the germline V gene. V was shortened by 4 bases and J by 2 bases, with 16 bases between the two germline ends. The CDR3 is 16 amino acids. CDR3 sequence: CASSRDLGQLTDTQYF. The CDR3 DNA reads TGTGCCAGCAGCCGAGACTTGGGGCAGCTCACAGATACGCAGTATTTT.

This clone was detected a few times. The chain joins TRBV2 to TRBJ2-7; 8 bases are a match to TRBD2. V was pared by 6 bases and J by 0 bases, with 7 bases of the junction left unmatched. The V gene's germline CDR1 is SNHLY and CDR2 FYNNEI. The CDR3 is made up of 15 amino acids. The CDR3 spells CASRRSGENSYEQYF. The DNA of the CDR3 is TGTGCCAGCAGACGTAGCGGGGAGAACTCCTACGAGCAGTACTTC.